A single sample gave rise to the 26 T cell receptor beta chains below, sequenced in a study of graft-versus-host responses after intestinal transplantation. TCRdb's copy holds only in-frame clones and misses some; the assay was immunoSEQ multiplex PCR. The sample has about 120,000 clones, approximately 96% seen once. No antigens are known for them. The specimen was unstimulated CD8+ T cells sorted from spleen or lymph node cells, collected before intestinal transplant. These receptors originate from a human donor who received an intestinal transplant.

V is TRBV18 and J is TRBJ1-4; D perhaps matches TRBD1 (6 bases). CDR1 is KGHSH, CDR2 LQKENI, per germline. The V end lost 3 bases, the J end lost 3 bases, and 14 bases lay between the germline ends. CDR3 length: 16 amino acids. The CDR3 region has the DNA TGTGCCAGCTCACCGCTCGGGGCAGGGGCTAATGAAAAACTGTTTTTT. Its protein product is CASSPLGAGANEKLFF.

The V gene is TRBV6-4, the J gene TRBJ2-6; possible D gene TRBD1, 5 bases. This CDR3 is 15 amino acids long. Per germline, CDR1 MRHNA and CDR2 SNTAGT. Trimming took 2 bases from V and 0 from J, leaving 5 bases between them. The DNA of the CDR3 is TGTGCCAGCAGTGACGACAGCTCTGGGGCCAACGTCCTGACTTTC. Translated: CASSDDSSGANVLTF.

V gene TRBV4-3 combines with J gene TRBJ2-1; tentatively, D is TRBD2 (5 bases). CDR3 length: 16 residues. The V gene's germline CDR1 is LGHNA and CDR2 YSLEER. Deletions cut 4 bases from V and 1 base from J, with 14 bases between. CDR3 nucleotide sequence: TGCGCCAGCAGCCCCCGGACTCAGGTGTCCTACAATGAGCAGTTCTTC. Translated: CASSPRTQVSYNEQFF.

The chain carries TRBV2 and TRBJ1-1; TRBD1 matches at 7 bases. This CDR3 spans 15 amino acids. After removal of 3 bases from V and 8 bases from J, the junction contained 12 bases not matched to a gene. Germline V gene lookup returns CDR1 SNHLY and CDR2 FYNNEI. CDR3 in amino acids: CASSEIQVLGQEAFF. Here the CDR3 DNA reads TGTGCCAGCAGTGAGATTCAGGTTTTGGGACAGGAAGCTTTCTTT.

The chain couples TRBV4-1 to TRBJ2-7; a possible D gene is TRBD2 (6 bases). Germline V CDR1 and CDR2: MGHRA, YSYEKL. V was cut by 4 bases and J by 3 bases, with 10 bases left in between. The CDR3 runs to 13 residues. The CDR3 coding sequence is TGCGCCAGCAGCCCCCGGGACTTCTACGAGCAGTACTTC. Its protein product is CASSPRDFYEQYF.

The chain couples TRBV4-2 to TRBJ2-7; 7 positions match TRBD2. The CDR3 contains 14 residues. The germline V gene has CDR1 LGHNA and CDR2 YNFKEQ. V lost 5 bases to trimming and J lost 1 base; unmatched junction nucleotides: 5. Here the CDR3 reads CASSLAGESYEQYF. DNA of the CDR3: TGTGCCAGCAGCTTGGCGGGAGAGTCCTACGAGCAGTACTTC.

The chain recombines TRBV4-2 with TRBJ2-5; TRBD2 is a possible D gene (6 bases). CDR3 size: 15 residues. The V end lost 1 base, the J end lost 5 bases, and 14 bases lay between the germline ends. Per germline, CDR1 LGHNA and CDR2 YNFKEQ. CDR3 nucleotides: TGTGCCAGCAGCCAAGGCGGACTGGCGGGGGAGACCCAGTACTTC. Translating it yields CASSQGGLAGETQYF.

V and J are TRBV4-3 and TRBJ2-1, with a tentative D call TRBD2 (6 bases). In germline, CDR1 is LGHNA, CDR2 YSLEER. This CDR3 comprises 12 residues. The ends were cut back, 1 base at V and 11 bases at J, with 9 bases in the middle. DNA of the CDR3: TGCGCCAGCAGCCAAGTTGCGGGAAAGCAGTTCTTC. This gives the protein CASSQVAGKQFF.

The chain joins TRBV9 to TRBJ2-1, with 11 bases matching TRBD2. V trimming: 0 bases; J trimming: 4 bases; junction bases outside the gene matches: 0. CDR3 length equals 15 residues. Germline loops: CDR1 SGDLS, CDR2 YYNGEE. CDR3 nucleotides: TGTGCCAGCAGCGTAGGGACTAGCGGGTACAATGAGCAGTTCTTC. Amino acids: CASSVGTSGYNEQFF.

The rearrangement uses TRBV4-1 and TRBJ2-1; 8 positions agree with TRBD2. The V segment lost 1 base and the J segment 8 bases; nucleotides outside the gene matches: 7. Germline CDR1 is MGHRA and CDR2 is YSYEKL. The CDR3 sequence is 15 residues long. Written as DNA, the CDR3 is TGCGCCAGCAGCCAAGCGGGCGGGAGGAATTATGAGCAGTTCTTC. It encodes CASSQAGGRNYEQFF.

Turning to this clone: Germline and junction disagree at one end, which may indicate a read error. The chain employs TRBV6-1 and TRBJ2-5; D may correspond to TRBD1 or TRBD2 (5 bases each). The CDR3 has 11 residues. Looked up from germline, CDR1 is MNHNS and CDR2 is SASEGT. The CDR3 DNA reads TGTGCCAGCAGTGTACCGGGACCAATCAACTTC. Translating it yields CASSVPGPINF.

This CDR3 is CASNRGGSGELFF. The DNA of the CDR3 is TGTGCCAGCAACCGAGGGGGTTCCGGGGAGCTGTTTTTT. This chain joins TRBV7-8 and TRBJ2-2; a possible D gene is TRBD1 (6 bases). The CDR3 is 13 residues long. V lost 7 bases, J lost 6 bases, and 12 bases lay in between. The germline V gene encodes CDR1 SGHVS and CDR2 FQNEAQ.

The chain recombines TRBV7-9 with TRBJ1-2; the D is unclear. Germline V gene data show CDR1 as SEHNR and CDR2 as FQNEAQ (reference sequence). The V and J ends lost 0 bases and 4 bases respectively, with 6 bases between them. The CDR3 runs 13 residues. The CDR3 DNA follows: TGTGCCAGCAGCTTAGCCATGGGCTATGGCTACACCTTC. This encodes CASSLAMGYGYTF.

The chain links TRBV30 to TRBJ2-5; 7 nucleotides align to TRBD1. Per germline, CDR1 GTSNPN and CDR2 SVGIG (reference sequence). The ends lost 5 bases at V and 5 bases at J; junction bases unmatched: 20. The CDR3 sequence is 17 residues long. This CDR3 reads CAWGSLTPQGVGETQYF. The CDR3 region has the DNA TGTGCCTGGGGATCCCTAACGCCTCAGGGGGTTGGTGAGACCCAGTACTTC.

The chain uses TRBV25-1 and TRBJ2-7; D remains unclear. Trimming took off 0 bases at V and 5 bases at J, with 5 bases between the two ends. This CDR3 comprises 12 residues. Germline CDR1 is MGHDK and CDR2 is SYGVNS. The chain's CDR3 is CASSEYSNEQYF. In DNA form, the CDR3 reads TGTGCCAGCAGTGAATACTCTAACGAGCAGTACTTC.

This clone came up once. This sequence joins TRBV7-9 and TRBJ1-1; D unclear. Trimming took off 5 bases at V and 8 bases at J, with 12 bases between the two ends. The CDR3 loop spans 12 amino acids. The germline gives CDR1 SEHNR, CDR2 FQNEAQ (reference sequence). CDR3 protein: CASSLLRVEAFF. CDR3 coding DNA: TGTGCCAGCAGCCTCCTTAGGGTCGAAGCTTTCTTT.

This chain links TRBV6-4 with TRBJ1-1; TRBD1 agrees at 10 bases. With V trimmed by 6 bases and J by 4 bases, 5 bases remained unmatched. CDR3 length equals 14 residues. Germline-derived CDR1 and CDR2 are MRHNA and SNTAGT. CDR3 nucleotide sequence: TGTGCCAGCAGAGGACAGGGGGATGGCACTGAAGCTTTCTTT. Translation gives CASRGQGDGTEAFF.

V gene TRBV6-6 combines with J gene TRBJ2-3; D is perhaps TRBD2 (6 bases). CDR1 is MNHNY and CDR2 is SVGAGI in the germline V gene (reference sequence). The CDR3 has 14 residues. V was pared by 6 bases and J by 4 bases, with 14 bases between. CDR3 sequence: CASSWGREADTQYF. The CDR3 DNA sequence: TGTGCCAGCAGCTGGGGCAGGGAGGCAGATACGCAGTATTTT.

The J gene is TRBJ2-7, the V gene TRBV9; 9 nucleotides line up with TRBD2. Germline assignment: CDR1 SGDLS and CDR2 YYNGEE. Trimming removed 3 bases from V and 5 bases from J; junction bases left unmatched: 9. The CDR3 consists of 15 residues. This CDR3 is CASSGLTSGRDEQYF. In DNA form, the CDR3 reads TGTGCCAGCAGCGGCTTGACTAGCGGTAGGGACGAGCAGTACTTC.

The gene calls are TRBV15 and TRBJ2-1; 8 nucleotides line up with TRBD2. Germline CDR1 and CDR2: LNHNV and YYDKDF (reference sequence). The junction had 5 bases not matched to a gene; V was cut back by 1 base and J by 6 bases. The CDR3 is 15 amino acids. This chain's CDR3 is CATSRGVTSGNEQFF. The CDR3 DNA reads TGTGCCACCAGCAGAGGGGTTACTAGCGGCAATGAGCAGTTCTTC.

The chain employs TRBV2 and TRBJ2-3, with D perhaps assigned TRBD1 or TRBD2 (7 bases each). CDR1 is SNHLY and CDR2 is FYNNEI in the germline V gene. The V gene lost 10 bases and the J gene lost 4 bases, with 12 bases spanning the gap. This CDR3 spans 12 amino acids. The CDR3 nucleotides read TGTGCCACCCCAGGGGGGGCAGATACGCAGTATTTT. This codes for CATPGGADTQYF. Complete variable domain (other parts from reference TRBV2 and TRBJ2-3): EPEVTQTPSHQVTQMGQEVILRCVPISNHLYFYWYRQILGQKVEFLVSFYNNEISEKSEIFDDQFSVERPDGSNFTLKIRSTKLEDSAMYFCATPGGADTQYFGPGTRLTVL.

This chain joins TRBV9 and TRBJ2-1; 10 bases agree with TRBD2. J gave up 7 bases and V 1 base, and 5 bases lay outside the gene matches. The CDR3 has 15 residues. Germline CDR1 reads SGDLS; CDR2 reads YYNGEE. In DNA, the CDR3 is TGTGCCAGCAGCGTACTAGCGGGAGTGTCTAATGAGCAGTTCTTC. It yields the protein CASSVLAGVSNEQFF.

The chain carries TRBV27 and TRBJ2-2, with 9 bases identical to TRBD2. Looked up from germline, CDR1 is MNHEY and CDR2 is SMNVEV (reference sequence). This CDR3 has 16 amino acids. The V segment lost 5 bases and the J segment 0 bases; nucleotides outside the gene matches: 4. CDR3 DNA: TGTGCCAGCAGTAGCGCTAGCGGGACGAACACCGGGGAGCTGTTTTTT. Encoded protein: CASSSASGTNTGELFF.

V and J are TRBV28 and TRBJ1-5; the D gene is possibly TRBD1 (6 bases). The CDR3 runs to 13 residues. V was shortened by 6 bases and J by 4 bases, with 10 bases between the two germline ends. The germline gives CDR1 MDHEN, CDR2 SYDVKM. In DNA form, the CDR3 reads TGTGCCAGCAGAAAAGGGGGGAATCAGCCCCAGCATTTT. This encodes CASRKGGNQPQHF. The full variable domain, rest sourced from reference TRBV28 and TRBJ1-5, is DVKVTQSSRYLVKRTGEKVFLECVQDMDHENMFWYRQDPGLGLRLIYFSYDVKMKEKGDIPEGYSVSREKKERFSLILESASTNQTSMYLCASRKGGNQPQHFGDGTRLSIL.

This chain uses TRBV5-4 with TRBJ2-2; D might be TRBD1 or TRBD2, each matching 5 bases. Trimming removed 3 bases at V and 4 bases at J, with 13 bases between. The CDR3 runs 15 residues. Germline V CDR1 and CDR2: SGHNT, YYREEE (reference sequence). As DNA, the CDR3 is TGTGCCAGCAGCTCGTCAGGGACCCTCACCGGGGAGCTGTTTTTT. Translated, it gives CASSSSGTLTGELFF.

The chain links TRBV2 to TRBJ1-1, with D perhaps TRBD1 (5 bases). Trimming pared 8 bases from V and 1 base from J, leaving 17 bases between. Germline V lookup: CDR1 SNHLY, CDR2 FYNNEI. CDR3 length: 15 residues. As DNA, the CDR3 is TGTGCCAGCGTCGGGACGGAGGCTGGGAACACTGAAGCTTTCTTT. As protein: CASVGTEAGNTEAFF.